Each of the 32 T cell receptor beta chains below was sequenced from the same sample in a study of blood T cell repertoires in COVID-19. Only in-frame clones appear in the TCRdb table, and some are missing; sequencing was by immunoSEQ multiplex PCR. The sample contains about 180,000 clones, over 75% of which appear only once. Sequencing was performed on peripheral blood. These receptors were collected from a man aged 60 to 75 with acute or convalescent COVID-19.

This clone appeared a few times. The chain employs TRBV7-6 and TRBJ2-5; D is uncertain. CDR3 length: 12 amino acids. The V gene lost 8 bases and the J gene lost 2 bases, with 9 bases spanning the gap. Germline V CDR1 and CDR2: SGHVS, FNYEAQ. The CDR3 is CASSRTQETQYF. In DNA, the CDR3 is TGTGCCAGCTCCCGAACTCAAGAGACCCAGTACTTC.

This clone was seen more than once but under ten times. CDR3 in DNA: TGTGCCAGCTCCCCTCAGGGTCCGGGCGACCGCTATGGCTACACCTTC. Translating it yields CASSPQGPGDRYGYTF. The chain couples TRBV18 to TRBJ1-2; perhaps TRBD1 as D (5 bases). V dropped 6 bases and J dropped 4 bases, with 21 bases sitting between them. Per the germline V gene, CDR1 is KGHSH and CDR2 is LQKENI. This CDR3 spans 16 amino acids.

V gene TRBV19 combines with J gene TRBJ2-7; TRBD1 is a possible D gene (6 bases). V was pared by 4 bases and J by 2 bases, with 9 bases between. The CDR3 covers 13 residues. Germline V gene data show CDR1 as LNHDA and CDR2 as SQIVND (reference sequence). This CDR3 is CASSNAGAYEQYF. The CDR3 coding sequence is TGTGCCAGTAGTAATGCAGGGGCCTACGAGCAGTACTTC.

CDR3: CASKAGRGYGYTF. The CDR3 bases are TGTGCCAGTAAGGCCGGACGGGGATATGGCTACACCTTC. V gene TRBV19 combines with J gene TRBJ1-2, with unresolved D. Germline CDR1 LNHDA, CDR2 SQIVND (reference sequence). V gave up 7 bases and J gave up 5 bases, with 14 bases separating them. The CDR3 runs to 13 residues.

This sequence joins TRBV9 and TRBJ1-3; possibly TRBD1 for D (6 bases). Germline V gene sequence: CDR1 SGDLS, CDR2 YYNGEE. There are 17 residues in the CDR3. V lost 2 bases and J 0 bases, leaving 15 bases between the germline ends. CDR3 DNA: TGTGCCAGCAGCGTGACCGACAGGACCGCCTCTGGAAACACCATATATTTT. This gives the protein CASSVTDRTASGNTIYF.

The chain recombines TRBV5-1 with TRBJ2-3, with 10 nucleotides matching TRBD2. V lost 4 bases and J lost 3; bases outside the gene matches: 5. This CDR3 has 15 residues. Germline lookup yields CDR1 SGHRS and CDR2 YFSETQ. The CDR3 region is CASSRTSGLTDTQYF. For the CDR3, the DNA is TGCGCCAGCAGCCGGACTAGCGGATTGACAGATACGCAGTATTTT.

The V call is TRBV29-1, the J call TRBJ1-1, with 7 positions matching TRBD1. CDR3 length: 14 residues. Trimming cost V 6 bases and J 2 bases; bases outside gene matches: 9. Germline V gives CDR1 SQVTM, CDR2 ANQGSEA. CDR3 bases: TGCAGCGTCACCCGGGACAGCAGTAACACTGAAGCTTTCTTT. Amino acid sequence: CSVTRDSSNTEAFF.

The V and J genes are TRBV7-9 and TRBJ1-2; D is unresolved. The CDR3 consists of 16 residues. Germline values: CDR1 SEHNR, CDR2 FQNEAQ (reference sequence). V lost 1 base and J 2 bases, leaving 14 bases between the germline ends. The CDR3 DNA reads TGTGCCAGCAGCTTAGAGCCGCTCGGGGAAAACTATGGCTACACCTTC. It encodes CASSLEPLGENYGYTF. Using reference TRBV7-9 and TRBJ1-2 for the parts outside the CDR3, the full variable domain is DTGVSQNPRHKITKRGQNVTFRCDPISEHNRLYWYRQTLGQGPEFLTYFQNEAQLEKSRLLSDRFSAERPKGSFSTLEIQRTEQGDSAMYLCASSLEPLGENYGYTFGSGTRLTVV.

The chain recombines TRBV7-9 with TRBJ2-5, with 11 bases aligning to TRBD2. J gave up 7 bases and V 5 bases, and 9 bases lay outside the gene matches. The CDR3 contains 15 residues. Germline loops: CDR1 SEHNR, CDR2 FQNEAQ (reference sequence). The CDR3 is CASSLRLAGSGTQYF. The CDR3 DNA is TGTGCCAGCAGCCTTCGACTAGCGGGAAGTGGGACCCAGTACTTC.

This chain uses TRBV2 with TRBJ2-5, with TRBD2 identical over 9 bases. This CDR3 region has 15 residues. V shed 3 bases and J 5 bases; nucleotides not matched to a gene: 7. Germline V lookup: CDR1 SNHLY, CDR2 FYNNEI. CDR3 sequence: CASSDGGGRVETQYF. The CDR3, as DNA: TGTGCCAGCAGTGACGGGGGCGGGAGGGTCGAGACCCAGTACTTC.

This clone appeared a single time. The genes are TRBV7-2 and TRBJ2-2; 7 nucleotides line up with TRBD1. V lost 3 bases and J lost 1; bases outside the gene matches: 5. Per the germline V gene, CDR1 is SGHTA and CDR2 is FQGNSA. CDR3 length equals 16 residues. DNA for the CDR3: TGTGCCAGCAGCTTTCGCAGGACAGGGAACACCGGGGAGCTGTTTTTT. Its translation: CASSFRRTGNTGELFF. Full variable domain (remainder filled in from reference TRBV7-2 and TRBJ2-2): GAGVSQSPSNKVTEKGKDVELRCDPISGHTALYWYRQSLGQGLEFLIYFQGNSAPDKSGLPSDRFSAERTGGSVSTLTIQRTQQEDSAVYLCASSFRRTGNTGELFFGEGSRLTVL.

The CDR3 DNA reads TGCGCCAGCAGCCGGAATCGGGGAGAAGTGGAAAAACTGTTTTTT. Amino acids: CASSRNRGEVEKLFF. This rearrangement joins TRBV4-3 to TRBJ1-4; D call uncertain. Germline V lookup: CDR1 LGHNA, CDR2 YSLEER. V lost 4 bases to trimming and J lost 8 bases, with 17 bases between them. The CDR3 sequence is 15 residues long.

This clone was picked up a small number of times. The chain recombines TRBV10-3 with TRBJ1-1; D gene uncertain. V was shortened by 8 bases and J by 4 bases, with 14 bases between the two germline ends. Per the germline V gene, CDR1 is ENHRY and CDR2 is SYGVKD. The CDR3 spans 13 residues. This chain's CDR3 is CAIGGPPGTEAFF. The CDR3 DNA is TGTGCCATCGGCGGGCCCCCCGGCACTGAAGCTTTCTTT.

The sample holds one count of this clone. The V call is TRBV27, the J call TRBJ2-7; a possible D gene is TRBD1 (5 bases). V lost 6 bases and J lost 5, with 11 bases in between. In germline, CDR1 is MNHEY, CDR2 SMNVEV (reference sequence). The CDR3 contains 12 residues. CDR3 amino acids: CASSPGWHEQYF. The CDR3 nucleotides read TGTGCCAGCAGCCCAGGGTGGCACGAGCAGTACTTC.

V usage is TRBV19 and J usage is TRBJ2-1; perhaps TRBD2 as D (5 bases). Germline V gene sequence: CDR1 LNHDA, CDR2 SQIVND (reference sequence). Trimming shortened V by 2 bases and J by 14 bases, and 16 bases separated the two germline ends. The CDR3 loop spans 13 amino acids. CDR3 in DNA: TGTGCCAGTAGTATAAGTCTAGCCCGGCGTAAGTTCTTC. This translates into CASSISLARRKFF.

The chain is built from TRBV29-1 and TRBJ1-3; no clear D gene. The germline CDR1 and CDR2 sequences are SQVTM and ANQGSEA. Trimming removed 5 bases from V and 0 bases from J, with 8 bases in between. The CDR3 is made up of 13 amino acids. The CDR3 protein is CSVRGLSGNTIYF. CDR3 bases: TGCAGCGTTCGAGGACTCTCTGGAAACACCATATATTTT.

The genes are TRBV7-9 and TRBJ1-2; 12 bases agree with TRBD1. Germline V CDR1 and CDR2: SEHNR, FQNEAQ (reference sequence). CDR3 length: 14 amino acids. V shed 5 bases and J 7 bases; nucleotides not matched to a gene: 5. Written as DNA, the CDR3 is TGTGCCAGCAGCAGGGACAGGGGGCTTATTGGCTACACCTTC. This codes for CASSRDRGLIGYTF. The whole variable domain, filled in from reference TRBV7-9 and TRBJ1-2, reads DTGVSQNPRHKITKRGQNVTFRCDPISEHNRLYWYRQTLGQGPEFLTYFQNEAQLEKSRLLSDRFSAERPKGSFSTLEIQRTEQGDSAMYLCASSRDRGLIGYTFGSGTRLTVV.

The CDR3: CASSPAKPYNEQFF. The CDR3 nucleotides are TGTGCCAGCAGCCCCGCAAAGCCCTACAATGAGCAGTTCTTC. The rearrangement joins TRBV11-3 to TRBJ2-1; D gene ambiguous. From germline, CDR1 is SGHNT and CDR2 YENEEA. The V gene lost 5 bases and the J gene lost 2 bases, with 10 bases spanning the gap. The CDR3 totals 14 residues.

The chain links TRBV7-2 to TRBJ2-5; the D gene is possibly TRBD2 (6 bases). The V gene's germline CDR1 is SGHTA and CDR2 FQGNSA. Trimming stripped 3 bases from V and 5 bases from J, with 10 bases between. This CDR3 is built from 13 residues. CDR3 loop: CASSLRRAETQYF. DNA for the CDR3: TGTGCCAGCAGCTTGCGGAGGGCGGAGACCCAGTACTTC.

The chain uses TRBV4-3 and TRBJ2-2; TRBD2 is a possible D gene (5 bases). This CDR3 has 16 amino acids. V shed 0 bases and J shed 1 base, with 9 bases lying between them. Germline V CDR1 and CDR2: LGHNA, YSLEER. The CDR3 DNA follows: TGCGCCAGCAGCCAAGATTTTGGGAGGAACACCGGGGAGCTGTTTTTT. Translating gives CASSQDFGRNTGELFF.

A note on this clone: A read error may account for a junction end that differs from germline. The chain combines TRBV7-7 with TRBJ2-2; 8 nucleotides agree with TRBD1. The CDR3 spans 16 residues. Germline loops: CDR1 SSHAT, CDR2 FNYEAQ (reference sequence). In nucleotides, the CDR3 is TGTGCTAGCAGCTTTGCGACAGGGGTTGACACCGGGGAGCTGTTTTTT. It is translated as CASSFATGVDTGELFF.

The rearrangement joins TRBV3-1 (or the pseudogene TRBV3-2) to TRBJ2-7, with TRBD1 matching 12 bases. The V gene's germline CDR1 is LGHDT and CDR2 YNNKEL (reference sequence). Trimming cost V 4 bases and J 7 bases; bases outside gene matches: 11. The CDR3 has 16 amino acids. The CDR3, as DNA: TGTGCCAGCAGCCTGCCCTCCGGGACAGGGGGCCGGGAGCAGTACTTC. Translation gives CASSLPSGTGGREQYF.

This chain uses TRBV14 with TRBJ2-7, with a possible D match to TRBD2 (6 bases). Trimming took off 1 base at V and 2 bases at J, with 15 bases between the two ends. Germline V gene lookup returns CDR1 SGHDN and CDR2 FVKESK. This CDR3 is 16 amino acids long. DNA of the CDR3: TGTGCCAGCAGCCAAGGCTTTAGCGGCTCTCCCTACGAGCAGTACTTC. Protein sequence: CASSQGFSGSPYEQYF.

Concerning this clone itself: At one end the junction does not follow the germline gene, possibly because of a read error. This chain connects TRBV23-1 to TRBJ1-4; TRBD1 matches 8 bases. Being an ORF, TRBV23-1 has a function that is uncertain. CDR3 length equals 12 residues. The DNA for the CDR3 is TGCGCCCGCAGGGGGCGGGGTGAAAAACTGTTTTTT. Protein: CARRGRGEKLFF.

The genes are TRBV24-1 and TRBJ2-5; D ambiguous. The CDR3 spans 14 residues. V was shortened by 0 bases and J by 1 base, with 5 bases between the two germline ends. Germline V CDR1 and CDR2: KGHDR, SFDVKD. The CDR3 spells CATSDLTVQETQYF. CDR3 nucleotides: TGTGCCACCAGTGATTTGACAGTCCAAGAGACCCAGTACTTC.

The chain recombines TRBV20-1 with TRBJ1-2; D unresolved. The V gene lost 8 bases and the J gene lost 6 bases, with 13 bases spanning the gap. This CDR3 contains 11 residues. CDR1 DFQATT and CDR2 SNEGSKA come from the germline V gene (reference sequence). The CDR3 is CSPQNQNGYTF. Written as DNA, the CDR3 is TGCAGTCCCCAGAACCAGAATGGCTACACCTTC.

V gene TRBV18 combines with J gene TRBJ1-4; D remains unclear. Germline V gene sequence: CDR1 KGHSH, CDR2 LQKENI. CDR3 length: 12 amino acids. Deletions cut 5 bases from V and 4 bases from J, with 5 bases between. CDR3 sequence (DNA): TGTGCCAGCTCATCGGGTAATGAAAAACTGTTTTTT. This sequence encodes CASSSGNEKLFF.

Notes on this clone: At one end, the junction sequence differs from germline, possibly due to a read error. The chain employs TRBV10-3 and TRBJ2-7; D is possibly TRBD1 (6 bases). Germline V gene sequence: CDR1 ENHRY, CDR2 SYGVKD. The CDR3 spans 15 residues. This chain's CDR3 is CAISDLQGKSSEQYF. CDR3 DNA sequence: TGTGCCATCAGTGACCTACAGGGCAAGTCCTCCGAGCAGTACTTC.

The chain employs TRBV19 and TRBJ1-1; perhaps TRBD1 as D (6 bases). Germline CDR1 reads LNHDA; CDR2 reads SQIVND (reference sequence). Trimming removed 6 bases from V and 4 bases from J, with 15 bases in between. This CDR3 has 14 residues. The CDR3 region has the DNA TGTGCCAGTAGGCTTACAGGGTTTCGCACTGAAGCTTTCTTT. Protein product: CASRLTGFRTEAFF. Full variable domain (remainder filled in from reference TRBV19 and TRBJ1-1): DGGITQSPKYLFRKEGQNVTLSCEQNLNHDAMYWYRQDPGQGLRLIYYSQIVNDFQKGDIAEGYSVSREKKESFPLTVTSAQKNPTAFYLCASRLTGFRTEAFFGQGTRLTVV.

The chain recombines TRBV2 with TRBJ2-7, with 11 bases matching TRBD2. With 4 bases clipped from V and 4 bases from J, the junction kept 9 bases outside the gene matches. Germline CDR1 reads SNHLY; CDR2 reads FYNNEI. CDR3 length: 16 residues. In DNA, the CDR3 is TGTGCCAGCAGTGTTCTGGCTAGCGGGGGGAGATACGAGCAGTACTTC. It codes for CASSVLASGGRYEQYF.

The gene calls are TRBV28 and TRBJ1-5, with a possible D match to TRBD1 (5 bases). V lost 6 bases, J lost 6 bases, and 15 bases lay in between. The germline V gene encodes CDR1 MDHEN and CDR2 SYDVKM. This CDR3 is 14 amino acids long. The CDR3 protein is CASSSQAFGQPQHF. DNA for the CDR3: TGTGCCAGCAGCTCACAGGCTTTCGGTCAGCCCCAGCATTTT.

V gene TRBV5-1 combines with J gene TRBJ2-5; weak D call: TRBD2 (5 bases). CDR3 length equals 15 residues. Per the germline V gene, CDR1 is SGHRS and CDR2 is YFSETQ. V was pared by 9 bases and J by 5 bases, with 23 bases between. The CDR3 loop reads CATAAGAVTKETQYF. For the CDR3, the DNA is TGCGCCACAGCAGCTGGAGCGGTAACCAAGGAGACCCAGTACTTC.